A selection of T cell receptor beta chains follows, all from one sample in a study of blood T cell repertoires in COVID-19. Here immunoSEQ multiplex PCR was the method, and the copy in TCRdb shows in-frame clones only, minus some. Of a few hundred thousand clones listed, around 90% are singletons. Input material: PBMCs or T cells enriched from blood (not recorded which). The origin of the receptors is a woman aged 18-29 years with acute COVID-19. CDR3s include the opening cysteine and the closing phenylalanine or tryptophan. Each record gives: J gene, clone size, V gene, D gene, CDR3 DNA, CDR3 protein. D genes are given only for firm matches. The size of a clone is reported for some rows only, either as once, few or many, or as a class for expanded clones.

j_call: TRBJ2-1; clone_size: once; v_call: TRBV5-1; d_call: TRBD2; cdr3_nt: TGCGCCAGCAGCTGGACTAGCGGGAGTGTTGAGCAGTTCTTC; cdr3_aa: CASSWTSGSVEQFF
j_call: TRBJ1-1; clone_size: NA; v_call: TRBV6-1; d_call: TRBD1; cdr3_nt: TGTGCCAGCAGTGGCGCCCCCGGGACAGGGATACGAAACACTGAAGCTTTCTTT; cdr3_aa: CASSGAPGTGIRNTEAFF
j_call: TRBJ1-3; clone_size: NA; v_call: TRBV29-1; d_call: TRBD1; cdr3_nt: TGCAGCGCCGACGTGACAGGGGGAAACACCATATATTTT; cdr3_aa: CSADVTGGNTIYF
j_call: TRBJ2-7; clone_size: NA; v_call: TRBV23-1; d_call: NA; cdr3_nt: TGCGCCAGCAGTCAATCCCCCCCCGACAGTAGCTCCTACGAGCAGTACTTC; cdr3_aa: CASSQSPPDSSSYEQYF
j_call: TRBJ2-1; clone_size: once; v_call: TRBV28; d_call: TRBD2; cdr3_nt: TGTGCCAGCAGGGTTAGCGGGAGGCTCGATGAGCAGTTCTTC; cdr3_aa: CASRVSGRLDEQFF
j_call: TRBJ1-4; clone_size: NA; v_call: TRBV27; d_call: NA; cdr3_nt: TGTGCCAGCAGTTTACGGGGAGTAGGTAATGAAAAACTGTTTTTT; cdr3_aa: CASSLRGVGNEKLFF
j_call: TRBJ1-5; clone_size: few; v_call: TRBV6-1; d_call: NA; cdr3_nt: TGTGCCAGCAGTGACGGGTATAGCAATCAGCCCCAGCATTTT; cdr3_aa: CASSDGYSNQPQHF
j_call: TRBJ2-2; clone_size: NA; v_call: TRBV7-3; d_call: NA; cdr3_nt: TGTGCCAGCAGCTTAAGAGGCGGGATGAACACCGGGGAGCTGTTTTTT; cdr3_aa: CASSLRGGMNTGELFF
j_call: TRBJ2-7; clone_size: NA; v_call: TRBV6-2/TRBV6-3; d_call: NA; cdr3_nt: TGTGCCAGCAGTTCCGCAGTAGCTGTCCACGAGCAGTACTTC; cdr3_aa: CASSSAVAVHEQYF
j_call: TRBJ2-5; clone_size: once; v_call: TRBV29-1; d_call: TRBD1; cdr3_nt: TGCAGCCCTCGGGACAGCGGAGAGACCCAGTACTTC; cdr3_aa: CSPRDSGETQYF
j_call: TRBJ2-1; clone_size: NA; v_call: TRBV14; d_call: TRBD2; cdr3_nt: TGTGCCAGCAGCCAAGAGGTCAGCGGGAGAATCGGCAATGAGCAGTTCTTC; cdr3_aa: CASSQEVSGRIGNEQFF
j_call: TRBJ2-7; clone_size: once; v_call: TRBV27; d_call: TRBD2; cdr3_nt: TGTGCCAGCCGGGCCCCTAGCGGGAGCTCCTACGAGCAGTACTTC; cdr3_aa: CASRAPSGSSYEQYF
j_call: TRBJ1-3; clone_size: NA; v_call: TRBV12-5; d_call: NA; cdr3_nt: TGTGCTAGTGGTTTGAAACTCTCTGGAAACACCATATATTTT; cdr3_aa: CASGLKLSGNTIYF
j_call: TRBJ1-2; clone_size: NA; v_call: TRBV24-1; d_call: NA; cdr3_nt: TGTGCCACCAGTGACCCCCCTCAGTCGTATGGCTACACCTTC; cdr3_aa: CATSDPPQSYGYTF
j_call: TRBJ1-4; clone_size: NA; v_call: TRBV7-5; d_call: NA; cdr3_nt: TGTGCCAGAAGCGTACCAGGGGGACAGGGCCATGAAAAACTGTTTTTT; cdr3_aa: CARSVPGGQGHEKLFF
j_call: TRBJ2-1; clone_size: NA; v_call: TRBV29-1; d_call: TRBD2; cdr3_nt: TGCAGCGTTCTTCGCGGACTAGCGGATAATGAGCAGTTCTTC; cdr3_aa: CSVLRGLADNEQFF
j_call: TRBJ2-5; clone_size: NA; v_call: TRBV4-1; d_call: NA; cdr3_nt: TGCGCCAGCAGCCATACGGGGCAGGGAGGAAAAGAGACCCAGTACTTC; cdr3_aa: CASSHTGQGGKETQYF
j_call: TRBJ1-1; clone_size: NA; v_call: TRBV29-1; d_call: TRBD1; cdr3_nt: TGCAGCGTTGAAGATACTGGGACAGGGGGCTCTGAAGCTTTCTTT; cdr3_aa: CSVEDTGTGGSEAFF
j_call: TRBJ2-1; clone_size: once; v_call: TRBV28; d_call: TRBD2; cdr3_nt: TGTGCCAGCAGCCCAACTAGCGGGGCCTCCAATGAGCAGTTCTTC; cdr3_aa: CASSPTSGASNEQFF
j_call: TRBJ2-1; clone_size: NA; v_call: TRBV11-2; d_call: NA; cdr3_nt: TGTGCCAGCAGCTTGGACGGGACTGACTACAATGAGCAGTTCTTC; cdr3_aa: CASSLDGTDYNEQFF
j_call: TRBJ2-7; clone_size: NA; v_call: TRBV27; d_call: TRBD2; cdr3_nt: TGTGCCAGCAGTTTGGGACTAGCGGGTTACTACGAGCAGTACTTC; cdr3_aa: CASSLGLAGYYEQYF
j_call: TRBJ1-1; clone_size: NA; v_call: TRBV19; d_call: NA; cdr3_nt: TGTGCCAGTAGTATAGATTGGGGGCGCAACACTGAAGCTTTCTTT; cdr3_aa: CASSIDWGRNTEAFF
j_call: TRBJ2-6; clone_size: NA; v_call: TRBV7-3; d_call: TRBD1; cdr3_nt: TGTGCCAGCAGCACAGGGGATGGGGCCAACGTCCTGACTTTC; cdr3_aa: CASSTGDGANVLTF
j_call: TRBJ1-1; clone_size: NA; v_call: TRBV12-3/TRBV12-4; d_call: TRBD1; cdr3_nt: TGTGCCAGCAGTGGGACAGCCGGAACTGAAGCTTTCTTT; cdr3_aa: CASSGTAGTEAFF
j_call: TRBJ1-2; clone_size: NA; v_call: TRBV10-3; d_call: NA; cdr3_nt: TGTGCCATCAGCCCCCGGGACACCGACAACTATGGCTACACCTTC; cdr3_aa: CAISPRDTDNYGYTF
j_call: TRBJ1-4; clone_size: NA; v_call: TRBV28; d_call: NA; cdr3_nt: TGTGCCAGCATGGGGGGGCGAGGAGAAAAACTGTTTTTT; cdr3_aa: CASMGGRGEKLFF
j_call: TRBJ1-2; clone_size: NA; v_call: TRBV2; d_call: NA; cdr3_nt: TGTGCCAGCAGTCAGGATGGGTATGGCTACACCTTC; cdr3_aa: CASSQDGYGYTF
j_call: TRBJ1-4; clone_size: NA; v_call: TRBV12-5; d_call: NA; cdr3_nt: TGTGCTAGTGCTCCACCCGCGGGGGGAGGTTTGGAAAAACTGTTTTTT; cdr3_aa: CASAPPAGGGLEKLFF
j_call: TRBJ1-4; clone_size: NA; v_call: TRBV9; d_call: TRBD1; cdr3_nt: TGTGCCAGCAGCCTTAATGGACAGGGAGGTTCTGAAAAACTGTTTTTT; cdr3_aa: CASSLNGQGGSEKLFF
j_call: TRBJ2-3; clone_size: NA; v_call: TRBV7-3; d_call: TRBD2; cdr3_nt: TGTGCCAGCAGCTTAGAGCGAGCGGGAGGCCCGGGGGATACGCAGTATTTT; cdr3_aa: CASSLERAGGPGDTQYF
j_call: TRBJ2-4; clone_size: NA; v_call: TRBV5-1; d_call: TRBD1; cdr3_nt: TGCGCCAGCAGCACTCGACAGGGGTTGGCTCAATTTCAGTACTTC; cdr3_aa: CASSTRQGLAQFQYF
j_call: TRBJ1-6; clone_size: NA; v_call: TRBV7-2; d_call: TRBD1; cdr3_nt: TGTGCCAGCAGTGACCAGGGGGGCGTCCCTAATTCACCCCTCCACTTT; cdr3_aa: CASSDQGGVPNSPLHF
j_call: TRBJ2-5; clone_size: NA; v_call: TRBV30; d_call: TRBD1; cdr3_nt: TGTGCCTGCCTAAGGGGGCGCGAGACCCAGTACTTC; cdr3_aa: CACLRGRETQYF
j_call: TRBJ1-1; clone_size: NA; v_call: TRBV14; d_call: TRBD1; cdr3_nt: TGTGCCAGCAGCCAATGGGGACAGGGGGCCCTGAACACTGAAGCTTTCTTT; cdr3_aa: CASSQWGQGALNTEAFF
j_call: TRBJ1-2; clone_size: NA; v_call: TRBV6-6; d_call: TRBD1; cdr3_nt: TGTGCCAGCAGTCTTACCGGTCCCGGGACAGGGTGGGTAGATGGCTACACCTTC; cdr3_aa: CASSLTGPGTGWVDGYTF
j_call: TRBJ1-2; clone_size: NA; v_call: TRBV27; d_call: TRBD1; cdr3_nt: TGTGCCAGCAGTTTAAGCAGGGGGACAGCCTATAACTATGGCTACACCTTC; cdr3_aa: CASSLSRGTAYNYGYTF
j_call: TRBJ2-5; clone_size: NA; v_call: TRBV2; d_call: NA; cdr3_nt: TGTGCCAACACCGGGACTCCCAGGGAGACCCAGTACTTC; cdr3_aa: CANTGTPRETQYF
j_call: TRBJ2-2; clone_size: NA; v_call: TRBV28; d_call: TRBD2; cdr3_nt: TGTGCCAGCAGTGCTAGCGGGAGGAGCGGGGAGCTGTTTTTT; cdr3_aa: CASSASGRSGELFF
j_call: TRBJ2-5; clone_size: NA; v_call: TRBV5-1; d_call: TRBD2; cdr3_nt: TGCGCCAGCAGCTTGGGCCTAGCGGGAGGAGAGACCCAGTACTTC; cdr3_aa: CASSLGLAGGETQYF
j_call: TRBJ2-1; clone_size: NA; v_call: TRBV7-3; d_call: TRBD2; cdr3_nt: TGTGCCAGCAGCCCACGACTAGCGGGAGAGGGAGATGAGCAGTTCTTC; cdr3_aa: CASSPRLAGEGDEQFF
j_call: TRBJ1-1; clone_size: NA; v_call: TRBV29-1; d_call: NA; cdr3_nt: TGCAGCACCCGTCGGACAAACACTGAAGCTTTCTTT; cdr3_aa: CSTRRTNTEAFF
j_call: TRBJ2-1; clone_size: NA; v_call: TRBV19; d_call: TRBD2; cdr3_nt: TGTGCCAGTAGTATATTCCCCAGCCTCGGGGGGAATGAGCAGTTCTTC; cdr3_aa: CASSIFPSLGGNEQFF
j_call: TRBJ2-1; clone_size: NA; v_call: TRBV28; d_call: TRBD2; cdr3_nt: TGTGCCAGCAGCTCACTAGCGGGGCGGCAAGAGCAGTTCTTC; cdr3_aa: CASSSLAGRQEQFF
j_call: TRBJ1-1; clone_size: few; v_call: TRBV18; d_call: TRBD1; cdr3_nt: TGTGCCAGCTCACCCGGGACAGGGGGGGACACTGAAGCTTTCTTT; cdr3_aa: CASSPGTGGDTEAFF
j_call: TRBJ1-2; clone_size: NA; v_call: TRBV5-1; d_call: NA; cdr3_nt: TGCGCCAGCAGCCCAGCGGGGCCGGGGGGGTACTATGGCTACACCTTC; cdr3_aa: CASSPAGPGGYYGYTF
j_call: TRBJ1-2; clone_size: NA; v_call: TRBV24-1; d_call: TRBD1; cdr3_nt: TGTGCCACCAGTGCTCCGGGACAGGGTTATGGCTACACCTTC; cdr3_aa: CATSAPGQGYGYTF
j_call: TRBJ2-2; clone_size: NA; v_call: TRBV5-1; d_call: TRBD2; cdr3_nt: TGCGCCAGCAGCTTGGTCGGACTAGCGGTAAACACCGGGGAGCTGTTTTTT; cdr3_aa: CASSLVGLAVNTGELFF
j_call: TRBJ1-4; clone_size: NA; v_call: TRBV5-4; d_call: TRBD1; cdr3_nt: TGTGCCAGCAGCTTTTCAGGGGGTTATGAAAAACTGTTTTTT; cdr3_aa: CASSFSGGYEKLFF
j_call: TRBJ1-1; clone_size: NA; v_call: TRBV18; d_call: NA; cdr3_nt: TGTGCCAGCTCACCGGGGGGGGTCCAGAACACTGAAGCTTTCTTT; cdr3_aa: CASSPGGVQNTEAFF